Detailed here is one T cell receptor beta chain. The antigen remains undetermined. This sample is drawn from a study of cytomegalovirus exposure and HLA in healthy donors. Study-wide findings and caveats: There were some public TCRs occurring in many donors, but most TCR sequences were rare. Among TCR beta chains, those listed as cytomegalovirus-associated numbered over 150. A few chains linked to CMV were shown in vitro to be specific for CMV antigens.

Measured with immunoSEQ multiplex PCR; TCRdb has only the in-frame clones, and not every one. This sample has tens of thousands of clones, with about 96% found just once. The CDR3 contains 13 residues. V was pared by 5 bases and J by 3 bases, with 11 bases between. Germline CDR1 reads SEHNR; CDR2 reads FQNEAQ (reference sequence). This TCR came from a man aged 18-30 years in good health and CMV-seronegative. Specimen: PBMCs. V is TRBV7-9 and J is TRBJ2-7; TRBD2 might be the D (6 bases). The CDR3 DNA reads TGTGCCAGCAGCCCGGGACTTGGCTACGAGCAGTACTTC. This codes for CASSPGLGYEQYF.